These 9 T cell receptor beta chains came from one sample sequenced in a study of Ad26.COV2.S vaccination and SARS-CoV-2 variants (TCRdb year 2021). The label giving this sample's time point can be read as: individuals recovered from natural SARS-CoV-2 infection. Library prep was done by the immunoSEQ multiplex PCR assay. TCRdb carries this immuneACCESS record with in-frame sequences only. Its versions omit some clonotypes, under half of them owing to an unresolved V gene in the studies checked, with the rest unexplained. The sample data list some 350,000 clones, and around 90% of these were observed just once. The biggest ten clones account for roughly 3.9% of the sample. This specimen consisted of peripheral blood, obtained after recovery from COVID-19. All receptors come from a human donor who had recovered from COVID-19.

The chain combines TRBV27 with TRBJ2-2; D is possibly TRBD1 or TRBD2 (6 bases each). Germline CDR1 MNHEY, CDR2 SMNVEV (reference sequence). This CDR3 is built from 18 residues. With 0 bases removed from V and 2 bases from J, the gap between germline ends came to 16 bases. The CDR3 sequence is CASSLSRGAALNTGELFF. DNA of the CDR3: TGTGCCAGCAGTTTATCGAGGGGGGCAGCCTTAAACACCGGGGAGCTGTTTTTT.

The chain carries TRBV11-2 and TRBJ2-5; D is possibly TRBD1 or TRBD2 (5 bases each). The CDR3 is 18 residues long. Germline lookup yields CDR1 SGHAT and CDR2 FQNNGV. V shed 0 bases and J shed 5 bases, with 22 bases lying between them. CDR3 sequence: CASSLDLTGDPGMETQYF. Written as DNA, the CDR3 is TGTGCCAGCAGCTTAGATCTCACCGGGGACCCAGGGATGGAGACCCAGTACTTC.

The chain has TRBV6-5 and TRBJ2-5, with D maybe TRBD2 (7 bases). The CDR3 has 16 residues. Per the germline V gene, CDR1 is MNHEY and CDR2 is SVGAGI. Between the trimmed V and J ends, which lost 0 bases and 3 bases, there was a span of 14 bases. CDR3 sequence (DNA): TGTGCCAGCAGTTACTCAGGGGGGGAGAGAGAAGAGACCCAGTACTTC. Encoded protein: CASSYSGGEREETQYF.

The V and J genes are TRBV19 and TRBJ1-1; 9 bases map to TRBD1. With 0 bases clipped from V and 0 bases from J, the junction kept 5 bases outside the gene matches. Per germline, CDR1 LNHDA and CDR2 SQIVND (reference sequence). The CDR3 sequence is 17 residues long. The CDR3 coding sequence is TGTGCCAGTAGTATAGACTGGACAGGGGAGGTGAACACTGAAGCTTTCTTT. Protein product: CASSIDWTGEVNTEAFF.

The count of this clone is one. The chain employs TRBV27 and TRBJ2-6; D is unclear. Germline-derived CDR1 and CDR2 are MNHEY and SMNVEV (reference sequence). Trimming removed 0 bases from V and 0 bases from J, with 12 bases in between. There are 18 residues in the CDR3. The CDR3 bases are TGTGCCAGCAGTTTATCCCCGCCATACTTCTCTGGGGCCAACGTCCTGACTTTC. Its protein is CASSLSPPYFSGANVLTF.

This clone appeared once. The J gene is TRBJ2-4, the V gene TRBV6-1; 9 nucleotides match TRBD1. The V segment lost 2 bases and the J segment 5 bases; nucleotides outside the gene matches: 4. Germline CDR1 reads MNHNS; CDR2 reads SASEGT. This CDR3 region has 15 residues. The CDR3 protein is CASSEPWTGENIQYF. CDR3 in DNA: TGTGCCAGCAGTGAACCCTGGACAGGGGAAAACATTCAGTACTTC.

This chain uses TRBV27 with TRBJ2-7; D call uncertain. This CDR3 is 12 amino acids long. Trimming shortened V by 6 bases and J by 4 bases, and 10 bases separated the two germline ends. CDR1 is MNHEY and CDR2 is SMNVEV in the germline V gene (reference sequence). CDR3 sequence: CASRRGSYEQYF. CDR3 in DNA: TGTGCCAGCAGACGTGGCTCGTACGAGCAGTACTTC.

The chain employs TRBV9 and TRBJ2-5, with 8 bases identical to TRBD2. The germline gives CDR1 SGDLS, CDR2 YYNGEE. CDR3 length equals 15 residues. The trim removed 0 bases at V and 4 bases at J, leaving 5 bases unmatched. Here the CDR3 reads CASSVAGGVGETQYF. In DNA, the CDR3 is TGTGCCAGCAGCGTAGCCGGGGGGGTAGGAGAGACCCAGTACTTC.

This clone has just one count. The chain joins TRBV7-9 to TRBJ2-2, with D possibly matching TRBD1 (6 bases). The germline CDR1 and CDR2 sequences are SEHNR and FQNEAQ (reference sequence). V dropped 5 bases and J dropped 0 bases, with 13 bases sitting between them. This CDR3 is built from 16 residues. CDR3 residues: CASSAPGVPNTGELFF. CDR3 DNA sequence: TGTGCCAGCAGCGCGCCAGGGGTTCCGAACACCGGGGAGCTGTTTTTT.